These 16 T cell receptor beta chains were all obtained from the same sample, sequenced in a study of neurological immune-mediated disorders. Time point indicated: longitudinal time-point 1 (baseline). In TCRdb, the 5' RACE reads were re-called with MiXCR into one record per CDR3 protein. The sample lists roughly 36,000 distinct CDR3 sequences, around 2.9% occurring once. Sequenced material: PBMCs. These receptors were taken from a woman aged 60-75 years with multiple sclerosis.

This clonotype was detected many times. The rearrangement links TRBV7-9 to TRBJ1-1; 8 positions agree with TRBD1. The CDR3 extends over 14 amino acids. With 4 bases clipped from V and 2 bases from J, the junction kept 3 bases outside the gene matches. CDR1 and CDR2 from the germline V gene are SEHNR and FQNEAQ (reference sequence). The CDR3 DNA reads TGTGCCAGCAGCTGGGACAGGTCTAACACTGAAGCTTTCTTT. Amino acids: CASSWDRSNTEAFF.

This clonotype has ten or more counts. This chain uses TRBV11-2 with TRBJ2-1; perhaps D is TRBD1 or TRBD2 (7 bases each). The CDR3 spans 15 residues. Germline V gene data show CDR1 as SGHAT and CDR2 as FQNNGV. The germline V and J ends were trimmed by 10 bases and 4 bases, with 20 bases remaining between them. Here the CDR3 DNA reads TGTGCCACTGGGGGGGGGCAGGGGGTTTACAATGAGCAGTTCTTC. It yields the protein CATGGGQGVYNEQFF.

This clonotype was observed many times. The chain recombines TRBV10-3 with TRBJ2-3, with D perhaps matching TRBD2 (7 bases). Trimming removed 0 bases at V and 7 bases at J, with 14 bases between. This CDR3 region has 15 residues. Germline V gene lookup returns CDR1 ENHRY and CDR2 SYGVKD. This CDR3 is CAISESGGGPNTQYF. The CDR3 region has the DNA TGTGCCATCAGTGAGTCGGGGGGGGGGCCAAATACGCAGTATTTT.

This clonotype showed up many times. CDR3 DNA: TGTGCCAGCAGCTTAACTAACCTCCCCATATATAGCAATCAGCCCCAGCATTTT. This translates into CASSLTNLPIYSNQPQHF. The chain has TRBV7-8 and TRBJ1-5; D gene ambiguous. V gave up 2 bases and J gave up 0 bases, with 17 bases separating them. The germline V gene encodes CDR1 SGHVS and CDR2 FQNEAQ. The length of the CDR3 is 18 residues.

This clonotype was seen only a few times. The rearrangement uses TRBV14 and TRBJ2-7; no reliable D call. V was trimmed by 3 bases and J by 0 bases, leaving 9 bases between them. This CDR3 spans 14 amino acids. Germline V gives CDR1 SGHDN, CDR2 FVKESK. CDR3 DNA sequence: TGTGCCAGCAGCCACCACCAAAGCTCCTACGAGCAGTACTTC. Its protein is CASSHHQSSYEQYF.

This clonotype appeared many times. This chain joins TRBV7-6 and TRBJ1-4; 8 positions agree with TRBD1. This CDR3 is built from 16 residues. V shed 4 bases and J 7 bases; nucleotides not matched to a gene: 11. CDR1 is SGHVS, CDR2 FNYEAQ, per germline. The CDR3 DNA follows: TGTGCCAGCAGCTCCGTACCAGGGGGCACGAGTGAAAAACTGTTTTTT. Translated: CASSSVPGGTSEKLFF.

This clonotype has a count of ten or more. This chain joins TRBV24-1 and TRBJ1-5, with D hard to call. V shed 2 bases and J shed 0 bases, with 13 bases lying between them. Germline-derived CDR1 and CDR2 are KGHDR and SFDVKD. CDR3 length: 17 amino acids. CDR3 amino acids: CATSDSLEYYSNQPQHF. The CDR3 nucleotides read TGTGCCACCAGTGATTCCCTCGAGTATTATAGCAATCAGCCCCAGCATTTT.

Within the sample, this clonotype is medium-sized (0.01 to 0.1%). The chain carries TRBV12-3 or TRBV12-4 and TRBJ2-7; D gene unclear. V was cut by 6 bases and J by 2 bases, with 11 bases left in between. CDR3 length equals 13 residues. This CDR3 reads CASRAVGTYEQYF. The CDR3 nucleotides are TGTGCCAGCAGGGCAGTGGGGACCTACGAGCAGTACTTC.

There are a few counts of this clonotype. The V gene is TRBV20-1, the J gene TRBJ1-2; no firm D call. The V and J ends lost 1 base and 6 bases respectively, with 9 bases between them. Germline V gives CDR1 DFQATT, CDR2 SNEGSKA (reference sequence). This CDR3 spans 12 amino acids. CDR3 sequence (DNA): TGCAGTGCTAGAGGCCCCCCCAATGGCTACACCTTC. Its protein is CSARGPPNGYTF.

This clonotype showed up many times. The genes are TRBV20-1 and TRBJ2-7, with 9 bases matching TRBD1. This CDR3 has 15 residues. The germline gives CDR1 DFQATT, CDR2 SNEGSKA (reference sequence). The V and J ends lost 0 bases and 3 bases, in that order; junction bases with no gene match: 6. The CDR3, as DNA: TGCAGTGCTAGAGATGGTCGACAGGGGGTCTACGAGCAGTACTTC. The encoded protein is CSARDGRQGVYEQYF.

This clonotype was seen many times. The chain employs TRBV20-1 and TRBJ2-7, with D tentatively TRBD1 (5 bases). The CDR3 is made up of 13 amino acids. Trimming left V 1 base short and J 3 bases short, with 10 bases between. In germline, CDR1 is DFQATT, CDR2 SNEGSKA (reference sequence). The CDR3 DNA sequence: TGCAGTGCTAGAGGGGTAGGGGTCTACGAGCAGTACTTC. Encoded protein: CSARGVGVYEQYF.

This clonotype occurred many times. The chain has TRBV11-3 and TRBJ2-2, with 9 bases fitting TRBD1. The CDR3 has 17 amino acids. Looked up from germline, CDR1 is SGHNT and CDR2 is YENEEA. With V trimmed by 2 bases and J by 0 bases, 4 bases remained unmatched. CDR3 DNA: TGTGCCAGCAGCTTAAACCGACAGGGGGCGAACACCGGGGAGCTGTTTTTT. Translated, it gives CASSLNRQGANTGELFF.

This clonotype was seen ten or more times. The chain has TRBV12-3 or TRBV12-4 and TRBJ1-3; D is perhaps TRBD1 (6 bases). V was pared by 3 bases and J by 8 bases, with 8 bases between. The CDR3 runs to 12 residues. This CDR3 reads CASSLRGDTIYF. The CDR3 DNA sequence: TGTGCCAGCAGTTTGAGGGGGGACACCATATATTTT.

This clonotype was counted at least ten times. CDR3 sequence: CASKTGVPDTQYF. The CDR3 DNA is TGTGCCAGCAAGACAGGGGTCCCAGATACGCAGTATTTT. This sequence joins TRBV28 and TRBJ2-3; the match to TRBD1 covers 8 bases. The CDR3 is 13 amino acids. Per the germline V gene, CDR1 is MDHEN and CDR2 is SYDVKM. V lost 7 bases to trimming and J lost 4 bases; unmatched junction nucleotides: 4.

This clonotype has at least ten counts. The chain has TRBV5-1 and TRBJ2-7; the D gene is possibly TRBD1 (5 bases). The CDR3 contains 13 residues. V lost 2 bases to trimming and J lost 3 bases, with 9 bases between them. Germline V gene sequence: CDR1 SGHRS, CDR2 YFSETQ. CDR3 in DNA: TGCGCCAGCAGCTTATCGACAGACTACGAGCAGTACTTC. Translated: CASSLSTDYEQYF.

This clonotype was detected ten times or more. This chain connects TRBV7-2 to TRBJ1-1; D may be TRBD1 (6 bases). V was shortened by 5 bases and J by 8 bases, with 18 bases between the two germline ends. This CDR3 spans 14 amino acids. Germline V lookup: CDR1 SGHTA, CDR2 FQGNSA. In DNA, the CDR3 is TGTGCCAGCAGCCTGGACAGTGCGCGGTTCGAAGCTTTCTTT. It yields the protein CASSLDSARFEAFF.